This T cell receptor beta chain was documented in a study of blood T cells in healthy people across ages. It was with a sample-barcoded 5' primer and a J-beta primer mix that a second PCR of about 6 to 12 cycles was run. TCRdb reprocessed the 5' RACE reads via MiXCR and lists one record per CDR3 protein. The sample has approximately 670,000 distinct CDR3 sequences; roughly 43% are singletons. Trimming removed 1 base from V and 4 bases from J, with 13 bases in between. Germline loops: CDR1 DFQATT, CDR2 SNEGSKA (reference sequence). The CDR3 sequence is 14 residues long. There are a few counts of this clonotype.

Sequenced input: blood. This receptor was taken from an elderly man in good health. The chain couples TRBV20-1 to TRBJ2-5; a weak D match, TRBD1 (6 bases). The chain's CDR3 is CSARVPQGSETQYF. In nucleotides, the CDR3 is TGCAGTGCTAGAGTTCCGCAGGGGTCAGAGACCCAGTACTTC.